This entry is about one TCR beta chain. What it binds is not known. 13 Jbeta primers and 60 Vbeta primers were used for the PCR. Data came from immunoSEQ multiplex PCR; TCRdb stores just in-frame clones and leaves some out. Among more than 95,000 clones listed, 70% to 75% were seen once. This sample is part of a study of cytomegalovirus exposure and HLA in healthy donors. General study results and limits: Later on, an analysis tied 15,000 to 20,000 TCR beta sequences to HLA alleles at 0.05 false discovery rate. Some V segments could not be told apart, so they were left out, TRBV6-2 and TRBV6-3 among them. It emerged from a later analysis that several of the most significant clusters appeared to be linked to common viral pathogens.

Germline V CDR1 and CDR2: MNHEY, SVGAGI. V was pared by 3 bases and J by 5 bases, with 5 bases of the junction left unmatched. The CDR3 is made up of 16 amino acids. Sequencing was done on a sample of PBMCs. This chain links TRBV6-5 with TRBJ2-2; TRBD1 matches at 11 bases. This receptor was taken from a man aged 40-49 years in good health and CMV-seronegative. Written as DNA, the CDR3 is TGTGCCAGCAGTTATCTTGGGACAGGGGGGACCGGGGAGCTGTTTTTT. This translates into CASSYLGTGGTGELFF.